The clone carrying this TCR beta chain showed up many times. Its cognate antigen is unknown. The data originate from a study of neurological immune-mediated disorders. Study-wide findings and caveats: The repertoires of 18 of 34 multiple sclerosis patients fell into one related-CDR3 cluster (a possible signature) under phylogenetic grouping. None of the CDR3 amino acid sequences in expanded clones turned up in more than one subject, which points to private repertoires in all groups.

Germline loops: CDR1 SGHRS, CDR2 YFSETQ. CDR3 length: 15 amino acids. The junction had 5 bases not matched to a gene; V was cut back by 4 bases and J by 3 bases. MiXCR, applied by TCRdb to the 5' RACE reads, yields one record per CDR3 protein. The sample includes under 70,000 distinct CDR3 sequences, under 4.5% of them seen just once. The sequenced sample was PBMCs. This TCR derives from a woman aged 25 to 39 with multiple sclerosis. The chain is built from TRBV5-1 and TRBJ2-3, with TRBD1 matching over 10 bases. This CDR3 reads CASSQTGGATDTQYF. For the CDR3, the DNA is TGCGCCAGCAGCCAGACAGGGGGCGCGACAGATACGCAGTATTTT.